This entry features one T cell receptor beta chain sequence. Its antigen remains undetermined. It has no much larger one-base neighbor in the sample; base qualities were not kept. The trim is 2 bases for V and 12 bases for J, with a gap of 8 bases between the germline ends. The CDR3, from cysteine to phenylalanine, totals 11 residues. This entry keeps only the CDR3 DNA: 33 bases, framed from base 1. Per the germline V gene, MNHNS is the CDR1 and SASEGT is the CDR2. One collaborating source in Seattle enrolled patients during active infection and followed them longitudinally through the course of disease. Each collaborating institution followed its own protocols to collect whole blood in K2EDTA tubes. For TCRbeta analysis, collaborator samples were shipped as frozen whole blood, as isolated PBMCs, or as DNA extracted from either sample type. This specimen belongs to a study of blood T cell repertoires in COVID-19 (dated by TCRdb to 2019 to 2021). For the study in its entirety: The collaborator samples originated in the United States, Italy and Spain and spanned the acute and convalescent phases of COVID-19. The material from the prospective study consisted of cDNA or gDNA derived from T cells, B-cell-depleted T cells, or PBMCs. Subjects who had been exposed to COVID-19, were actively infected with it, or had recovered from it provided the deeply sampled blood TCRbeta repertoires that made up the dataset. A freely available public database, intended as a resource for researchers studying the immune response to SARS-CoV-2, is where the repertoires were released. Samples were obtained from the ongoing ImmuneRACE study (first 160 participants) and from 1,254 subjects provided by 6 global collaborators. The sample metadata nearly always contained a de-identified subject ID, COVID-19 status, age in years and sex. Where available, HLA class I and class II types were obtained from metadata supplied by the sample provider rather than from assay-based typing.

Study-wide findings and limitations: The amount of clinical and demographic metadata varied by source and participant and was provided uncurated.

TCRbeta CDR3 regions were amplified from genomic DNA by means of the immunoSEQ Assay, a bias-controlled multiplex PCR. Under the source paper's analysis protocol: The number of nucleated cells in each sample was estimated from the amplification of reference gene primers within the assay. Sequence reads were collapsed and filtered to measure the absolute abundance of every unique TCRbeta CDR3 rearrangement. For each sample, productive Simpson clonality was calculated by taking the square root of Simpson's diversity index across productive rearrangements. TCRdb took this table from immuneACCESS and kept in-frame rearrangements with V and J called. Such tables lack part of the clones; where checked against another copy, unresolved V genes explain under half of the gap, and the rest is unexplained. From that table come the V and J calls and clone size; the DNA was used to work out D and trimming. The sample data list 200,000 to 250,000 clones, and more than 85% of these were observed just once. Of the sample, roughly 10% is held by the ten largest clones.

The rearranged chain carries TRBV6-1 and TRBJ1-5, with the identity of the D gene unclear. The TCR was taken from a woman aged 45-65 years with COVID-19, enrolled during active disease. Sequenced sample: peripheral blood. The CDR3 sequence is CASSENRRQHF. The DNA sequence follows: TGTGCCAGCAGTGAAAACAGACGCCAGCATTTT.